Below, 12 T cell receptor beta chains from the same sample are listed, as sequenced in a study of response to subunit inactivated influenza vaccine. A single record per CDR3 protein comes from TCRdb applying MiXCR to the RT-PCR reads. The table includes more than 200,000 distinct CDR3 sequences, approximately 12% detected once. The sample here was non-naive T cells sorted from PBMCs, taken around two weeks before vaccination. These receptors all come from a man in his fifties or sixties who received an inactivated influenza vaccine.

The V call is TRBV5-1, the J call TRBJ2-3, with TRBD2 identical over 8 bases. The V gene end was trimmed by 4 bases and the J gene end by 0 bases; junction bases not matched to a gene: 1. Germline lookup yields CDR1 SGHRS and CDR2 YFSETQ. The CDR3 has 14 residues. CDR3 bases: TGCGCCAGCAGCACTAGCGGAAGCACAGATACGCAGTATTTT. This translates into CASSTSGSTDTQYF.

The chain has TRBV18 and TRBJ2-1; 11 nucleotides agree with TRBD1. Germline CDR1 is KGHSH and CDR2 is LQKENI. The CDR3 extends over 13 amino acids. V was clipped by 8 bases and J by 7 bases; unmatched bases: 4. The CDR3 coding sequence is TGTGCCAGCCATCGGGACAGGGGGAATGAGCAGTTCTTC. Protein: CASHRDRGNEQFF.

This clonotype was found a few times. The chain has TRBV4-1 and TRBJ2-4; the D is unclear. In germline, CDR1 is MGHRA, CDR2 YSYEKL. This CDR3 spans 17 amino acids. Trimming removed 4 bases from V and 3 bases from J, with 19 bases in between. The CDR3 DNA sequence: TGCGCCAGCAGCCCCGTTGGGCTGTCGCATGGCAAAAACATTCAGTACTTC. This sequence encodes CASSPVGLSHGKNIQYF.

This clonotype occurred a few times. The CDR3 nucleotides are TGCGCCAGCAGCGCAGGGGCTAGCGGCCCCTACGAGCAGTACTTC. It is translated as CASSAGASGPYEQYF. The chain recombines TRBV4-3 with TRBJ2-7; a possible D gene is TRBD2 (7 bases). CDR1 is LGHNA and CDR2 is YSLEER in the germline V gene. The CDR3 contains 15 residues. The V end lost 5 bases, the J end lost 2 bases, and 16 bases lay between the germline ends.

There are a few counts of this clonotype. The CDR3 here is CSARSHETSRTDTQYF. In DNA, the CDR3 is TGCAGTGCTAGGTCCCACGAGACTAGCCGCACAGATACGCAGTATTTT. The chain combines TRBV20-1 with TRBJ2-3; TRBD2 aligns across 7 bases. V gave up 3 bases and J gave up 1 base; unmatched junction bases: 10. In germline, CDR1 is DFQATT, CDR2 SNEGSKA (reference sequence). The CDR3 has 16 amino acids.

Ten or more counts support this clonotype. This chain links TRBV29-1 with TRBJ1-1; D not resolved. V shed 5 bases and J shed 3 bases, with 7 bases lying between them. CDR1 is SQVTM, CDR2 ANQGSEA, per germline. The CDR3 loop spans 11 amino acids. This chain's CDR3 is CSVQVDTEAFF. Written as DNA, the CDR3 is TGCAGCGTTCAAGTGGACACTGAAGCTTTCTTT.

This clonotype was seen ten or more times. This chain links TRBV5-5 with TRBJ2-7, with D unclear. The CDR3 sequence is 15 residues long. Germline V gives CDR1 SGHKS, CDR2 YYEKEE (reference sequence). Trimming pared 1 base from V and 7 bases from J, leaving 18 bases between. The DNA of the CDR3 is TGTGCCAGCAGCTTGCTACCAGACCTGACTCGAGAGCAGTACTTC. It translates to CASSLLPDLTREQYF.

This chain connects TRBV7-9 to TRBJ2-3, with D possibly being TRBD1 (6 bases). The germline CDR1 and CDR2 sequences are SEHNR and FQNEAQ (reference sequence). The V and J ends lost 8 bases and 3 bases respectively, with 18 bases between them. CDR3 length equals 15 residues. CDR3 region: CASVATGKLTDTQYF. The CDR3 nucleotides read TGTGCCAGCGTAGCAACAGGGAAACTGACAGATACGCAGTATTTT.

The chain uses TRBV6-2 or TRBV6-3 and TRBJ2-7; 8 bases are a match to TRBD1. After removal of 5 bases from V and 3 bases from J, the junction contained 12 bases not matched to a gene. The length of the CDR3 is 16 residues. Germline values: CDR1 MNHEY, CDR2 SVGEGT. The CDR3 bases are TGTGCCAGCAGTACTCTCTCAAGGGACAGGCACTACGAGCAGTACTTC. Translation gives CASSTLSRDRHYEQYF.

This clonotype came up many times. CDR3 in amino acids: CATSRGISRGASNQPQHF. The CDR3 nucleotides are TGTGCCACCAGCCGGGGGATTTCAAGGGGCGCGAGCAATCAGCCCCAGCATTTT. J is TRBJ1-5 and V is TRBV15; a weak D match, TRBD1 (5 bases). The length of the CDR3 is 18 residues. V was cut by 5 bases and J by 1 base, with 21 bases left in between. Germline CDR1 is LNHNV and CDR2 is YYDKDF (reference sequence).

The rearrangement links TRBV7-2 to TRBJ1-4; 9 bases are shared with TRBD1. Germline V gene lookup returns CDR1 SGHTA and CDR2 FQGNSA. CDR3 size: 13 residues. J lost 11 bases, V lost 5 bases, and 6 bases had no gene match. The CDR3 nucleotides read TGTGCCAGCAGCCCCGGGACAGGGTTTAAACTGTTTTTT. Translated: CASSPGTGFKLFF.

V is TRBV5-1 and J is TRBJ2-7; 7 bases fit TRBD1. Looked up from germline, CDR1 is SGHRS and CDR2 is YFSETQ. The CDR3 runs 14 residues. V lost 0 bases, J lost 5 bases, and 5 bases stayed unmatched. In DNA form, the CDR3 reads TGCGCCAGCAGCTTGGACAGGGGAAAGAACGAGCAGTACTTC. Residues: CASSLDRGKNEQYF.